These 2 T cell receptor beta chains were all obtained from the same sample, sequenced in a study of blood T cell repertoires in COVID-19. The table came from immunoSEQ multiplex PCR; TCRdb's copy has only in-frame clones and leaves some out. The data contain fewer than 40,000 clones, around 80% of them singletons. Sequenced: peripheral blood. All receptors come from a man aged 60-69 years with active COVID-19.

CDR3 DNA sequence: TGTGCCTGGAGTTCGGGGGTTGGGTACGAGCAGTACTTC. Translated: CAWSSGVGYEQYF. The V and J genes are TRBV30 and TRBJ2-7; D is possibly TRBD2 (6 bases). Germline V lookup: CDR1 GTSNPN, CDR2 SVGIG (reference sequence). V shed 2 bases and J shed 4 bases, with 12 bases lying between them. This CDR3 has 13 amino acids.

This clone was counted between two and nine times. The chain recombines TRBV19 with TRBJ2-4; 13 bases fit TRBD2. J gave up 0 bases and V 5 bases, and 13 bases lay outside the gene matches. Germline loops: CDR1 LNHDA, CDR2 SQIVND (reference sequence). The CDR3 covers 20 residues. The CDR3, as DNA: TGTGCCAGTAGTGTGACCCGACTAGCGGGAGGCCTTTTAGCCAAAAACATTCAGTACTTC. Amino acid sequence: CASSVTRLAGGLLAKNIQYF.